This note documents a single T cell receptor (beta chain) sequence. The target antigen is unknown. The individuals who served as donors were healthy Caucasians living in Russia, aged roughly 6 to 100. The data were obtained in a study of blood T cells in healthy people across ages. Whole-study results and caveats: More naive CD4+ cells and higher diversity were found in long-lived than in aged donors.

A second about 7 to 11 cycle PCR used barcoded and J-beta primers. Each CDR3 protein gets one entry after TCRdb re-called the 5' RACE reads with MiXCR. Of 750,000 or so distinct CDR3 sequences listed, around 25% are singletons. Germline V gives CDR1 DFQATT, CDR2 SNEGSKA (reference sequence). The CDR3 loop spans 13 amino acids. This same sample was also taken into another study, of T cells of mothers and their children. That source notes: During the second PCR, the M1S primer introduced sample barcodes along with 2-4 random nucleotides.

This TCR was sampled from a boy younger than 18 in good health. The rearrangement uses TRBV20-1 and TRBJ2-5; D gene uncertain. Judging by the DNA end, TRBJ2-1 fits better; the J call may be wrong. The specimen was blood. The chain's CDR3 is CSATDGPVNEQFF. For the CDR3, the DNA is TGCAGTGCCACTGATGGACCGGTCAATGAGCAGTTCTTC.